The next 27 T cell receptor beta chains were all read from a single sample in a study of T cells in Graves' hyperthyroidism and ophthalmopathy. TCR beta CDR3 sequences were amplified from RNA transcripts. The TCR CDR3 was amplified in a first-round RT-PCR using the HTBI primer set. TCRdb ran MiXCR on the multiplex PCR reads and lists one entry per CDR3 protein. The sample lists about 380,000 distinct CDR3 sequences, about 15% occurring once. The sample was blood. All receptors derive from a woman aged 55-69 years with Graves' hyperthyroidism.

This clonotype was found many times. The V call is TRBV7-9, the J call TRBJ2-5, with TRBD2 matching over 9 bases. The CDR3 spans 14 residues. Germline V lookup: CDR1 SEHNR, CDR2 FQNEAQ (reference sequence). V dropped 5 bases and J dropped 4; count of bases not matched to a gene: 5. CDR3 region: CASSSSGSLETQYF. In DNA form, the CDR3 reads TGTGCCAGCAGCAGTAGCGGGAGTTTAGAGACCCAGTACTTC.

This clonotype was detected ten times or more. The genes are TRBV20-1 and TRBJ2-7, with D possibly being TRBD1 or TRBD2 (5 bases each). V was pared by 5 bases and J by 5 bases, with 13 bases between. The CDR3 contains 12 residues. In germline, CDR1 is DFQATT, CDR2 SNEGSKA (reference sequence). CDR3 in amino acids: CSASGTDHEQYF. The CDR3 coding sequence is TGCAGTGCTTCCGGGACGGACCACGAGCAGTACTTC.

The table lists this clonotype with many counts. V gene TRBV12-3 or TRBV12-4 combines with J gene TRBJ2-3; TRBD1 matches at 12 bases. V gave up 4 bases and J gave up 6 bases; unmatched junction bases: 11. CDR3 length equals 17 residues. CDR3 residues: CASSSTWGQGAKDTQYF. CDR3 nucleotide sequence: TGTGCCAGCAGTTCCACCTGGGGACAGGGGGCGAAGGATACGCAGTATTTT.

As for this clonotype: This is likely a read error, given that the CDR3 carries no conserved phenylalanine or tryptophan at its end. V is TRBV27 and J is TRBJ2-7, with 7 positions matching TRBD2. The CDR3 runs to 14 residues. CDR1 and CDR2 (germline): MNHEY, SMNVEV (reference sequence). The V and J ends lost 0 bases and 1 base, in that order; junction bases with no gene match: 0. The CDR3 coding sequence is TGTGCCAGCAGTTTATCGGGGGGGTCCTACGAGCAGTACTCC. Protein product: CASSLSGGSYEQYS.

This clonotype was picked up many times. The DNA of the CDR3 is TGTGCCAGCAGTAAGGGACTAGCGGGAGTTCTCGAGCAGTACTTC. Residues: CASSKGLAGVLEQYF. The rearrangement uses TRBV27 and TRBJ2-7; 14 bases line up with TRBD2. This CDR3 has 15 amino acids. V was pared by 5 bases and J by 6 bases, with 6 bases of the junction left unmatched. Germline V gene data show CDR1 as MNHEY and CDR2 as SMNVEV (reference sequence).

This clonotype was recorded at least ten times. The chain carries TRBV11-2 and TRBJ2-1; 12 positions match TRBD2. The germline CDR1 and CDR2 sequences are SGHAT and FQNNGV. The CDR3 totals 15 residues. Trimming took 0 bases from V and 15 from J; bases not matched to a gene: 9. The CDR3 here is CASSLESSGRAGRFF. CDR3 in DNA: TGTGCCAGCAGCTTAGAGTCTAGCGGGAGGGCGGGGCGGTTCTTC.

The V and J genes are TRBV12-5 and TRBJ2-3; TRBD2 might be the D (6 bases). Germline-derived CDR1 and CDR2 are LGHNT and FRNRAP. The germline V and J ends were trimmed by 6 bases and 2 bases, with 12 bases remaining between them. The CDR3 covers 14 residues. The CDR3 protein is CASGLPGVTDTQYF. As DNA, the CDR3 is TGTGCTAGTGGCTTACCGGGGGTCACAGATACGCAGTATTTT.

The V gene is TRBV10-2, the J gene TRBJ2-7; 7 bases map to TRBD2. V gave up 3 bases and J gave up 2 bases; unmatched junction bases: 4. Germline V gene sequence: CDR1 WSHSY, CDR2 SAAADI. The CDR3 contains 14 residues. The CDR3 DNA reads TGCGCCAGCAGTGATTCGGGAGGCCCCTACGAGCAGTACTTC. Translated, it gives CASSDSGGPYEQYF.

In its sample, this clonotype was seen many times. In DNA form, the CDR3 reads TGTGCCAGCAGCTTTAGCCCAGCATATTCCGGGGAGCTGTTTTTT. This codes for CASSFSPAYSGELFF. The chain carries TRBV7-9 and TRBJ2-2; D is unclear. The CDR3 spans 15 residues. V gave up 3 bases and J gave up 6 bases, with 14 bases separating them. Germline assignment: CDR1 SEHNR and CDR2 FQNEAQ (reference sequence).

This rearrangement joins TRBV7-8 to TRBJ2-7, with 10 bases lining up with TRBD2. V shed 0 bases, J shed 4 bases, and the junction held 9 bases outside the gene matches. CDR1 is SGHVS and CDR2 is FQNEAQ in the germline V gene. The CDR3 runs to 17 residues. Written as DNA, the CDR3 is TGTGCCAGCAGCTTAGCGGGATTACTAGCGGGAAGGTACGAGCAGTACTTC. Amino acid sequence: CASSLAGLLAGRYEQYF.

This clonotype appeared many times. The chain combines TRBV20-1 with TRBJ1-6, with 12 nucleotides matching TRBD1. The ends lost 3 bases at V and 4 bases at J; junction bases unmatched: 10. The CDR3 runs 18 residues. The germline CDR1 and CDR2 sequences are DFQATT and SNEGSKA (reference sequence). The CDR3 sequence is CSARPGQGAGVYNSPLHF. The CDR3, as DNA: TGCAGTGCTAGGCCGGGACAGGGGGCTGGGGTGTATAATTCACCCCTCCACTTT.

The rearrangement uses TRBV7-9 and TRBJ1-6; D call uncertain. With 1 base removed from V and 11 bases from J, the gap between germline ends came to 6 bases. The CDR3 contains 12 residues. Germline V lookup: CDR1 SEHNR, CDR2 FQNEAQ (reference sequence). The CDR3 DNA reads as TGTGCCAGCAGCTTAGGTGGGGCACCCCTCCACTTT. Protein product: CASSLGGAPLHF.

This clonotype was counted many times. The CDR3 is CASSYSILGPPSYEQYF. For the CDR3, the DNA is TGTGCCAGCAGTTACTCGATCTTGGGACCCCCCTCCTACGAGCAGTACTTC. The chain links TRBV6-2 or TRBV6-3 to TRBJ2-7; either TRBD1 or TRBD2 may fit D (5 bases each). The CDR3 totals 17 residues. Germline V gene lookup returns CDR1 MNHEY and CDR2 SVGEGT. Trimming took off 0 bases at V and 0 bases at J, with 15 bases between the two ends.

This clonotype came up many times. V is TRBV11-3 and J is TRBJ2-2; the D is unclear. Germline CDR1 is SGHNT and CDR2 is YENEEA. Trimming removed 5 bases from V and 4 bases from J, with 17 bases in between. CDR3 length: 16 amino acids. The CDR3 is CASSPRVAVTTGELFF. In DNA, the CDR3 is TGTGCCAGCAGCCCCCGTGTTGCGGTTACCACCGGGGAGCTGTTTTTT. Full variable domain (missing parts from reference TRBV11-3 and TRBJ2-2): EAGVVQSPRYKIIEKKQPVAFWCNPISGHNTLYWYLQNLGQGPELLIRYENEEAVDDSQLPKDRFSAERLKGVDSTLKIQPAELGDSAVYLCASSPRVAVTTGELFFGEGSRLTVL.

This clonotype has a count of ten or more. In DNA form, the CDR3 reads TGTGCCAGCTCACTATCGGAAGCAACGGGCTATGGCTACACCTTC. It codes for CASSLSEATGYGYTF. The rearrangement links TRBV18 to TRBJ1-2; D gene uncertain. Germline-derived CDR1 and CDR2 are KGHSH and LQKENI. CDR3 size: 15 residues. With 4 bases removed from V and 4 bases from J, the gap between germline ends came to 16 bases.

This clonotype was seen more than once but under ten times. This sequence joins TRBV5-1 and TRBJ2-5; TRBD1 matches at 7 bases. Germline values: CDR1 SGHRS, CDR2 YFSETQ. CDR3 size: 19 residues. The V and J ends lost 3 bases and 0 bases, in that order; junction bases with no gene match: 17. This CDR3 reads CASSSQPRDSLRYQETQYF. The CDR3 DNA sequence: TGCGCCAGCAGCTCCCAACCCCGGGACAGTTTGAGGTACCAAGAGACCCAGTACTTC.

V usage is TRBV6-1 and J usage is TRBJ2-7; TRBD1 matches at 12 bases. The CDR3 totals 18 residues. Per the germline V gene, CDR1 is MNHNS and CDR2 is SASEGT. Unmatched junction bases numbered 17, after V lost 5 bases and J lost 6 bases. The CDR3 sequence is CASSPVTGAPGQGAEQYF. In DNA, the CDR3 is TGTGCCAGCAGTCCCGTGACTGGGGCACCGGGACAGGGGGCCGAGCAGTACTTC.

This clonotype has at least ten counts. The genes are TRBV27 and TRBJ1-2; D is unresolved. Germline CDR1 and CDR2: MNHEY and SMNVEV (reference sequence). The CDR3 is 13 residues long. V lost 1 base to trimming and J lost 8 bases, with 11 bases between them. In DNA form, the CDR3 reads TGTGCCAGCAGTTTATGGGTTTCGTGGGGCTACACCTTC. Residues: CASSLWVSWGYTF.

Many counts were recorded for this clonotype. The chain carries TRBV5-1 and TRBJ2-1; D may correspond to TRBD1 or TRBD2 (5 bases each). There are 13 residues in the CDR3. Trimming stripped 0 bases from V and 9 bases from J, with 10 bases between. Germline CDR1 SGHRS, CDR2 YFSETQ. The DNA of the CDR3 is TGCGCCAGCAGCTTGGGTTCGGGGCTTGAGCAGTTCTTC. This codes for CASSLGSGLEQFF. The whole variable domain, remainder taken from reference TRBV5-1 and TRBJ2-1, is KAGVTQTPRYLIKTRGQQVTLSCSPISGHRSVSWYQQTPGQGLQFLFEYFSETQRNKGNFPGRFSGRQFSNSRSEMNVSTLELGDSALYLCASSLGSGLEQFFGPGTRLTVL.

This clonotype was recorded many times. V is TRBV3-1 and J is TRBJ2-3; perhaps TRBD2 as D (5 bases). In germline, CDR1 is LGHDT, CDR2 YNNKEL (reference sequence). Trimming took off 1 base at V and 6 bases at J, with 14 bases between the two ends. The CDR3 covers 15 residues. The CDR3 here is CASSQVRSSWDTQYF. The CDR3 DNA reads TGTGCCAGCAGCCAAGTGAGGTCTAGCTGGGATACGCAGTATTTT.

This clonotype was recorded many times. This chain uses TRBV11-3 with TRBJ2-1, with D perhaps matching TRBD1 (6 bases). Germline assignment: CDR1 SGHNT and CDR2 YENEEA. The CDR3 runs 13 residues. V lost 5 bases and J 6 bases, leaving 11 bases between the germline ends. The CDR3 reads CASSPRGSNEQFF. The CDR3 DNA reads TGTGCCAGCAGCCCCAGGGGATCCAATGAGCAGTTCTTC.

There are many counts of this clonotype. The rearrangement joins TRBV11-1 to TRBJ2-2; the match to TRBD2 covers 12 bases. The ends lost 2 bases at V and 4 bases at J; junction bases unmatched: 2. The CDR3 runs 16 residues. CDR1 and CDR2 from the germline V gene are SGHAT and FQDESV (reference sequence). The CDR3 DNA sequence: TGTGCCAGCAGCTTACGACTAGCGGGAGCCACCGGGGAGCTGTTTTTT. Translated, it gives CASSLRLAGATGELFF.

This clonotype came up many times. The chain couples TRBV5-1 to TRBJ2-3, with D possibly TRBD2 on 6 matching bases. Germline V gene data show CDR1 as SGHRS and CDR2 as YFSETQ. V gave up 2 bases and J gave up 2 bases, with 9 bases separating them. The CDR3 is 14 amino acids. CDR3: CASSLGDFTDTQYF. The CDR3 bases are TGCGCCAGCAGCTTAGGGGACTTCACAGATACGCAGTATTTT.

This clonotype has a handful of counts. The chain links TRBV24-1 to TRBJ2-3, with 8 bases that match TRBD1. Germline CDR1 and CDR2: KGHDR and SFDVKD. CDR3 length equals 15 residues. After removal of 3 bases from V and 2 bases from J, the junction contained 3 bases not matched to a gene. This CDR3 is CATSDQGANTDTQYF. As DNA, the CDR3 is TGTGCCACCAGTGATCAGGGGGCGAACACAGATACGCAGTATTTT.

The table lists this clonotype with many counts. The chain joins TRBV3-1 to TRBJ2-6; tentatively, D is TRBD1 (5 bases). Looked up from germline, CDR1 is LGHDT and CDR2 is YNNKEL (reference sequence). V lost 2 bases, J lost 3 bases, and 5 bases lay in between. The CDR3 is 14 amino acids. The CDR3 nucleotides read TGTGCCAGCAGCCAACAGGGTGGGGCCAACGTCCTGACTTTC. Translating it yields CASSQQGGANVLTF. The full variable domain, with the rest looked up from reference TRBV3-1 and TRBJ2-6, is DTAVSQTPKYLVTQMGNDKSIKCEQNLGHDTMYWYKQDSKKFLKIMFSYNNKELIINETVPNRFSPKSPDKAHLNLHINSLELGDSAVYFCASSQQGGANVLTFGAGSRLTVL.

This clonotype was observed many times. The J gene is TRBJ1-1, the V gene TRBV5-1; D may be TRBD1 (5 bases). This CDR3 is 14 amino acids long. V was pared by 4 bases and J by 8 bases, with 18 bases between. The germline V gene has CDR1 SGHRS and CDR2 YFSETQ. The CDR3 DNA sequence: TGCGCCAGCAGCCTCACCTTACCGGGACGGGAAGCTTTCTTT. Protein sequence: CASSLTLPGREAFF.

In this sample, this clonotype turned up many times. The genes are TRBV20-1 and TRBJ2-1, with 9 nucleotides matching TRBD2. Looked up from germline, CDR1 is DFQATT and CDR2 is SNEGSKA (reference sequence). This CDR3 is 16 amino acids long. With V trimmed by 0 bases and J by 6 bases, 9 bases remained unmatched. In nucleotides, the CDR3 is TGCAGTGCTAGAGATGGCGCGGGAGGGGCCCCCAATGAGCAGTTCTTC. It translates to CSARDGAGGAPNEQFF.